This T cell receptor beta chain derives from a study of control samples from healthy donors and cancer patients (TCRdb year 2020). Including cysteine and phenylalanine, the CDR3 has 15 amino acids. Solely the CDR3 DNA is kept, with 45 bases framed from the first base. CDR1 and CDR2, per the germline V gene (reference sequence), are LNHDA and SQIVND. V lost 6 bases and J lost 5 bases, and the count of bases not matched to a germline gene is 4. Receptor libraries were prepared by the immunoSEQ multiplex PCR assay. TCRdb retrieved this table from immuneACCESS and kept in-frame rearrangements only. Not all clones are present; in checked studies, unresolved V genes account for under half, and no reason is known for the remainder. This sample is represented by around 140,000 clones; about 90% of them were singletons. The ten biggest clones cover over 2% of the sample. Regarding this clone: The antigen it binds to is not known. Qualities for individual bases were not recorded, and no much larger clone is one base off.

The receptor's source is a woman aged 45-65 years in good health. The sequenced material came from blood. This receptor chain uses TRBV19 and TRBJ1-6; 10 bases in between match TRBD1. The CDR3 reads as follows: CASSRDRGNNSPLHF. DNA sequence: TGTGCCAGTAGCCGGGACAGGGGCAATAATTCACCCCTCCACTTT.